This T cell receptor beta chain was recorded in a study of blood T cell repertoires in COVID-19. Germline V gene data show CDR1 as SQVTM and CDR2 as ANQGSEA. The CDR3 is 11 residues long. Trimming removed 3 bases from V and 1 base from J, with 3 bases in between. The data were produced by immunoSEQ multiplex PCR, yet TCRdb's version contains in-frame clones alone and is incomplete. The sample includes fewer than 450,000 clones, more than 70% of them seen just once. In this sample, this clone turned up a few times. Researchers sorted participants into cohorts using their self-reported clinical history.

The receptor's source is a woman aged 18-29 years who had recovered from COVID-19. The rearrangement links TRBV29-1 to TRBJ1-1; D is unclear. Material: PBMCs or T cells enriched from blood (not recorded which). The CDR3 region is CSVDKNTEAFF. The DNA of the CDR3 is TGCAGCGTTGACAAGAACACTGAAGCTTTCTTT.